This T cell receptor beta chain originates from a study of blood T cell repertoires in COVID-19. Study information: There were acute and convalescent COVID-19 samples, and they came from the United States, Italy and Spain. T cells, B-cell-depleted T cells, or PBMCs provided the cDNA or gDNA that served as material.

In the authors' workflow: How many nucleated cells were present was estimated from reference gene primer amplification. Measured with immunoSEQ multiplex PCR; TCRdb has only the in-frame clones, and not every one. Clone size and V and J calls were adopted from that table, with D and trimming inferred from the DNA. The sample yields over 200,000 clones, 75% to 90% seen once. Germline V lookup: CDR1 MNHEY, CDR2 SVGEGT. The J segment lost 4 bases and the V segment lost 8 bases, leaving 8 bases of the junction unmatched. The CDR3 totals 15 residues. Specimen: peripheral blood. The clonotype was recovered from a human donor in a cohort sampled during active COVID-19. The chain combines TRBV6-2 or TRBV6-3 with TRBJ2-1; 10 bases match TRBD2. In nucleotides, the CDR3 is TGTGCCAGCGGTTTAGCGGGAGGCCCTTACAATGAGCAGTTCTTC. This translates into CASGLAGGPYNEQFF.